The clone carrying this T cell receptor (beta chain) has only a few counts. Its matching antigen is unknown. The sample belongs to a study of CD8 T cells in ankylosing spondylitis. Overall study findings and caveats: In ankylosing spondylitis patients, matched synovial fluid reportedly showed significant enrichment of disease-linked clones. Earlier reports found some motif variants in synovial fluid and blood in reactive arthritis.

TCRdb fed the 5' RACE reads into MiXCR, producing one record per CDR3 protein. The sample lists approximately 140,000 distinct CDR3 sequences; about 8% were seen once. This CDR3 comprises 13 residues. Germline loops: CDR1 DFQATT, CDR2 SNEGSKA (reference sequence). The V and J ends lost 3 bases and 11 bases respectively, with 19 bases between them. J is TRBJ1-1 and V is TRBV20-1; D remains ambiguous. The sequence came from a male donor with ankylosing spondylitis. The sequencing input was synovial fluid, either unsorted or a sorted T cell fraction (not recorded which). CDR3 residues: CSARERTLRNAFF. CDR3 DNA sequence: TGCAGTGCTAGGGAGAGGACGTTAAGAAACGCTTTCTTT.